This paragraph covers one TCR beta chain sequence. This clone was recorded a few times. Which antigen it targets is not known. Base-call qualities are not available, and no considerably larger clone is one nucleotide away. TCRbeta CDR3 regions were amplified from genomic DNA by means of the immunoSEQ Assay, a bias-controlled multiplex PCR. From the authors' description of their analysis: The number of nucleated cells in each sample was estimated by amplification of reference gene primers within the assay. Sequence reads were collapsed and filtered to measure the absolute abundance of every unique TCRbeta CDR3 rearrangement. For each sample, productive Simpson clonality was calculated by taking the square root of Simpson's diversity index across productive rearrangements. As stored in TCRdb, this immuneACCESS dataset retains in-frame rearrangements with V and J assigned. A fraction of the clones does not appear; measured against another copy, unresolved V genes explain less than half of the discrepancy, and the remainder lacks a known reason. That table supplies the V and J calls and clone size; D and trimming were determined from the DNA. The table for this sample lists more than 200,000 clones; about 80% of them were counted only once. About 8.9% of the sample lies in the top ten.

Whole blood was collected in K2EDTA tubes by collaborating institutions according to the institutions' own protocols. For TCRbeta analysis, collaborators shipped samples in one of three forms: frozen whole blood, isolated PBMCs, or DNA extracted from either of those sample types. The sample belongs to a study of blood T cell repertoires in COVID-19 (TCRdb year 2020). Regarding the research as a whole: Collaborator samples came from the United States, Italy and Spain and covered acute and convalescent phases of COVID-19. The material from the prospective study consisted of cDNA or gDNA derived from T cells, B-cell-depleted T cells, or PBMCs. Deeply sampled blood TCRbeta repertoires from subjects exposed to, actively infected with, or recovered from COVID-19 were included in the dataset. A freely available public database, intended as a resource for researchers studying the immune response to SARS-CoV-2, is where the repertoires were released. The samples were drawn from two sources: the first 160 participants of the ongoing ImmuneRACE study, and over 950 subjects contributed by 6 global collaborators. Sample metadata almost always included a de-identified subject ID, COVID-19 status, age in years and sex. HLA class I and class II types, where available, came from metadata supplied by the sample provider rather than from assay-based typing. The full study reports these points: The amount of clinical and demographic metadata varied by source and participant and was provided uncurated.

The germline V gene specifies MGHRA as CDR1 and YSYEKL as CDR2. V was cut back by 4 bases and J by 6 bases, leaving a gap of 25 bases between them. The CDR3 measures 17 amino acids from cysteine to phenylalanine. Only CDR3 DNA is held: 51 bases, read in frame from base 1. Recombination linked TRBV4-1 to TRBJ2-7; tentative D gene TRBD1, with 6 bases matching. This TCR came from a man older than 75 with acute or convalescent COVID-19. The sequencing sample was made of peripheral blood. The DNA sequence is as follows: TGCGCCAGCAGCCCCTACACAGGGTCCCCCCTCACCGGCGAGCAGTACTTC. It is translated as CASSPYTGSPLTGEQYF.